The present T cell receptor beta chain was sequenced within a study of human T cells and chemical hapten exposure. TCRdb re-called the RACE reads with MiXCR, one entry per CDR3 protein. The profile shows about 84,000 distinct CDR3 sequences, more than 9% of them singletons. The time point is: patch test 2, 6 weeks after DPC sensitization. The sample's treatment: therapeutic diphenylcyclopropenone sensitization with weekly scalp DPC. The CDR3 consists of 12 residues. Trimming shortened V by 3 bases and J by 7 bases, and 6 bases separated the two germline ends. The sample here was whole blood, taken in connection with sensitization to the hapten diphenylcyclopropenone (DPC). The rearrangement uses TRBV12-3 or TRBV12-4 and TRBJ2-2; D gene unclear. This TCR derives from a woman between 45 and 60 years old with alopecia areata. Some clones in this sample may be carry-over from other donors' samples. Written as DNA, the CDR3 is TGTGCCAGCAGTTTTTCAGGCGGGGAGCTGTTTTTT. Translation gives CASSFSGGELFF.